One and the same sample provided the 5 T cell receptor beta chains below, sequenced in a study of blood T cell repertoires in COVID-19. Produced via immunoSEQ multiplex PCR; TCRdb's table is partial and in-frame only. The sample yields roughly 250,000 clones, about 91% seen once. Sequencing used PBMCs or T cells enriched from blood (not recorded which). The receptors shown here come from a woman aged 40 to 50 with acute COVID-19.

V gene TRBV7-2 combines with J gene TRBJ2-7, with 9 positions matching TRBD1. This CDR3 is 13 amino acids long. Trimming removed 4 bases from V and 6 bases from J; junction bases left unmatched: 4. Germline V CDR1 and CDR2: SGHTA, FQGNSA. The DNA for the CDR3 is TGTGCCAGCAGCTCCGGACAGGGGTTCGAGCAGTACGTC. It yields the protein CASSSGQGFEQYV.

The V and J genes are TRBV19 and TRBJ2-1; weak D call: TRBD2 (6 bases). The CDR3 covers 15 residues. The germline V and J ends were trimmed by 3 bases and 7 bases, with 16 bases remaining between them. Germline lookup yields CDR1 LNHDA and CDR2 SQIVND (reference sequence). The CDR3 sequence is CASSISLASWNEQFF. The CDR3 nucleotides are TGTGCCAGTAGTATCAGTCTAGCGTCTTGGAATGAGCAGTTCTTC.

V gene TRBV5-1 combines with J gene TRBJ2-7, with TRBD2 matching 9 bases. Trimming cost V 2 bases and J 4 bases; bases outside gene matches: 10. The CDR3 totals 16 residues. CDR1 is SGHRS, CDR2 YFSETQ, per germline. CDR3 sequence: CASSFLKGSGSYEQYF. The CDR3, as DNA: TGCGCCAGCAGCTTCCTTAAGGGTAGCGGGAGTTACGAGCAGTACTTC.

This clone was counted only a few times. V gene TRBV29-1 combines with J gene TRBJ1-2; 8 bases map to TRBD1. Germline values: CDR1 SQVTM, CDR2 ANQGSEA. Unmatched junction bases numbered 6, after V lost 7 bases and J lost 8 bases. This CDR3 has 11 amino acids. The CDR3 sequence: CSAVQGGGYTF. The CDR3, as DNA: TGCAGCGCTGTACAGGGGGGCGGCTACACCTTC.

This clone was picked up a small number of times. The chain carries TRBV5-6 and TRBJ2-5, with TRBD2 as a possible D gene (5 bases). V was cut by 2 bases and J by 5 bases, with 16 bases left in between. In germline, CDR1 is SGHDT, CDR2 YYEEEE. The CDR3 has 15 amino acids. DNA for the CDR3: TGTGCCAGCAGCTTAACCCGAGGGATAGCGGAGACCCAGTACTTC. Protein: CASSLTRGIAETQYF.